These T cell receptor beta chains were read from a single sample in a study of Ad26.COV2.S vaccination and SARS-CoV-2 variants. The data were produced by immunoSEQ multiplex PCR, yet TCRdb's version contains in-frame clones alone and is incomplete. This table has 430,000 or so clones, approximately 92% appearing once. The sequenced sample was peripheral blood, obtained in a trial of Ad26.COV2.S vaccine versus placebo. These receptors were collected from a person between 18 and 59 years old who received the Ad26.COV2.S COVID-19 vaccine or a placebo. The CDR3 runs from the conserved cysteine through the conserved F or W. Each record gives: CDR3 DNA, CDR3 protein, clone size, D gene, V gene, J gene. A D gene is named only where the DNA matches it firmly. Clone sizes are given selectively: once, few, many, or a class where the clone is expanded.

TGTGCCAGCAGCGTGGCAGGGAGCTCCTATAATTCACCCCTCCACTTT	CASSVAGSSYNSPLHF	once	NA	TRBV9	TRBJ1-6
TGTGCCAGCAGTTTATCTAGGGCCGGGGAGCTGTTTTTT	CASSLSRAGELFF	NA	NA	TRBV27	TRBJ2-2
TGTGCCAGCAGTGTGACAGGACTACCTCTCACAGATACGCAGTATTTT	CASSVTGLPLTDTQYF	NA	NA	TRBV6-1	TRBJ2-3
TGTGCCACCAGCAGAGAGGACAGTCTCGACACCGGGGAGCTGTTTTTT	CATSREDSLDTGELFF	NA	NA	TRBV15	TRBJ2-2
TGTGCCAGCAGCCAAGCGACACTAGCGGGAGGGCCTTGGAGATCCTACAATGAGCAGTTCTTC	CASSQATLAGGPWRSYNEQFF	NA	TRBD2	TRBV3-1/TRBV3-2	TRBJ2-1
TGTGCCAGCAGCTCCCCCCGCGGGGATGGAAACACCATATATTTT	CASSSPRGDGNTIYF	NA	NA	TRBV7-9	TRBJ1-3
TGTGCCAGCAGCCACAGGGGCAGCTCCTACGAGCAGTACTTC	CASSHRGSSYEQYF	NA	NA	TRBV3-1/TRBV3-2	TRBJ2-7
TGTGCCTGGGCCCGACAGGGTAAGAACTCCTACGAGCAGTACTTC	CAWARQGKNSYEQYF	NA	TRBD1	TRBV30	TRBJ2-7
TGTGCCAGCTCACCATCACAGGGGGCTGAAGGCTACACCTTC	CASSPSQGAEGYTF	NA	TRBD1	TRBV18	TRBJ1-2
TGTGCCAGCAGTTACTCGGGTGGCGGTATTACTCTCGAGCAGTACTTC	CASSYSGGGITLEQYF	NA	NA	TRBV6-5	TRBJ2-7
TGCGCCAGCAGCTTGGTGGCGGGAGGACGCAATGAGCAGTTCTTC	CASSLVAGGRNEQFF	NA	TRBD2	TRBV5-1	TRBJ2-1
TGTGCCAGCAGCAACCTGGAGAAGAGCGGGGAGCTGTTTTTT	CASSNLEKSGELFF	NA	NA	TRBV7-9	TRBJ2-2
TGTGCCAGCAGTTCGTATAGGGAGCTGTTTTTT	CASSSYRELFF	NA	NA	TRBV11-2	TRBJ2-2
TGTGCCAGCAGCTTAGGGCTAGAGCACGAGCAGTACTTC	CASSLGLEHEQYF	NA	NA	TRBV7-2	TRBJ2-7
TGCGCCAGCACCCGTGGAGCTAGCGGGGGACAAGAGACCCAGTACTTC	CASTRGASGGQETQYF	NA	TRBD2	TRBV5-1	TRBJ2-5
TGCAGCGTTGGAGCAGGGGGCGAAGGTCAGCCCCAGCATTTT	CSVGAGGEGQPQHF	NA	TRBD1	TRBV29-1	TRBJ1-5
TGCGCCAGCACGACTAGCGGAGTTTGGGATACGCAGTATTTT	CASTTSGVWDTQYF	NA	TRBD2	TRBV5-1	TRBJ2-3
NA	CASSKVATGTPILNTIYF	NA	NA	TRBV21-1	TRBJ1-3
TGTGCCAGCACCCCACACATCCGGAGCAGAGCGGAAGATACGCAGTATTTT	CASTPHIRSRAEDTQYF	NA	NA	TRBV11-2	TRBJ2-3
TGTGCCAGCAGCATAGTATCTACCACAGATACGCAGTATTTT	CASSIVSTTDTQYF	NA	NA	TRBV7-2	TRBJ2-3
TGCGCCAGCAGCTTGGGGAGTACCTACAATGAGCAGTTCTTC	CASSLGSTYNEQFF	NA	NA	TRBV5-1	TRBJ2-1
TGTGCCAGTACCACAGGGGGCTATGGCTACACCTTC	CASTTGGYGYTF	NA	TRBD1	TRBV6-5	TRBJ1-2
TGTGCCAGCAGCTTAACAGGAGTAAATGAGCAGTTCTTC	CASSLTGVNEQFF	NA	NA	TRBV7-3	TRBJ2-1
TGTGCCAGTGGCACAGGGATACGTGGCTACACCTTC	CASGTGIRGYTF	once	NA	TRBV19	TRBJ1-2
TGTGCCAGCAGCCGACTAGCGGGAGCCTACGAGCAGTACTTC	CASSRLAGAYEQYF	NA	TRBD2	TRBV7-8	TRBJ2-7
TGTGCCAGCAGCCGGGACTCCTATGGCTACACCTTC	CASSRDSYGYTF	NA	NA	TRBV7-8	TRBJ1-2
TGTGCCAGCTCACCCGGGACAGGGATTAATGAAAAACTGTTTTTT	CASSPGTGINEKLFF	NA	TRBD1	TRBV18	TRBJ1-4
TGCGCCTCCGGGCGGGAGTCCTACAATGAGCAGTTCTTC	CASGRESYNEQFF	NA	TRBD2	TRBV4-1	TRBJ2-1
TGTGCCAGCAGCTTGACTAGCGGGATCTATGAGACCCAGTACTTC	CASSLTSGIYETQYF	NA	TRBD2	TRBV5-4	TRBJ2-5
TGTGCCAGCAGTAAGCCGGTTGGGGGCACTGAAGCTTTCTTT	CASSKPVGGTEAFF	NA	NA	TRBV3-1/TRBV3-2	TRBJ1-1
TGTGCCAGCAGCCAAGGGACTAGCGGGAGTGGTGAGCAGTACTTC	CASSQGTSGSGEQYF	NA	TRBD2	TRBV3-1/TRBV3-2	TRBJ2-7
TGTGCCAGCAGCCCCGTCGGGTCGGGGTCTGGTGAGCAGTACTTC	CASSPVGSGSGEQYF	NA	NA	TRBV7-9	TRBJ2-7
TGTGCCAGCAGCTTGCCACTAGCGGGAGGAAATGAGCAGTTCTTC	CASSLPLAGGNEQFF	NA	TRBD2	TRBV5-4	TRBJ2-1
TGTGCCAGCAGCTTAGCGGTGGAGGGCAGGGGGCGTACTGAAGCTTTCTTT	CASSLAVEGRGRTEAFF	NA	TRBD1	TRBV7-6	TRBJ1-1
TGTGCCAGCAGTGACTACCTTGGGACTAGCGGGAATTACGAGCAGTACTTC	CASSDYLGTSGNYEQYF	NA	TRBD2	TRBV6-4	TRBJ2-7
TGTGCCAGCAGTTTGCCAGCAGGGTCCCAGCATTTT	CASSLPAGSQHF	NA	NA	TRBV12-3/TRBV12-4	TRBJ1-5
TGCGCCAGCAGCGCCGGGACTAGCAGATACGAGCAGTACTTC	CASSAGTSRYEQYF	NA	TRBD2	TRBV4-3	TRBJ2-7
TGTGCCAGCAGCTTAGTTAGGGCGTCCTACGAGCAGTACTTC	CASSLVRASYEQYF	NA	NA	TRBV7-7	TRBJ2-7
TGCAGCGTAGAGGACAGGGGGATAGAAAACATTCAGTACTTC	CSVEDRGIENIQYF	NA	TRBD1	TRBV29-1	TRBJ2-4